This T cell receptor (beta chain) was identified in a study of T cell clones after liver transplantation (dated by TCRdb to between 2017 and 2020). About the full investigation: The samples were obtained from ITN030ST, a randomized trial that attempted immunosuppression withdrawal within 2 years after liver transplantation. Donor-reactive T cell clones were identified using TCRbeta sequencing after a pre-transplant mixed lymphocyte reaction and were then followed in post-transplant blood. A cohort of 8 liver transplant recipients was studied, of whom 3 were classified as tolerant and 5 as non-tolerant. Tolerance was defined as complete withdrawal of immunosuppression for at least one year without a rise in liver enzymes beyond twice the upper limit of normal. Blood samples were collected pre-transplant, pre-randomization before withdrawal, and post-randomization after either full withdrawal or failed withdrawal. Third party-reactive TCRbeta sequences were also identified from pre-transplant MLRs to serve as an antigen-independent comparator for donor-reactive sequences. No induction therapy was given to the subjects, and standard immunosuppression was administered until randomization at 12-24 months post-transplant. Three of the eight recipients were HCV-positive; the others were transplanted for non-autoimmune, non-viral indications. Paper-wide results and their limitations: The decline in donor-reactive sequences exceeded the decline in third party-reactive sequences, suggesting partial antigen-specific deletion that was unrelated to withdrawal success. When repertoire turnover was taken into account, detection of donor-reactive sequences was significantly reduced in 7 of 8 subjects for CD4 and in 8 of 8 subjects for CD8. Without allograft tissue specimens, donor-reactive T cells may have migrated into the graft rather than being deleted. Circulating donor-reactive CD4 TCRbeta sequences fell significantly post-transplant in most of the 8 subjects, irrespective of tolerance or HCV status. The conclusions were considered preliminary, being limited by small, heterogeneous patient numbers and non-standardized post-transplant time points. Low numbers of available donor cells limited the measurable donor-reactive repertoire in a couple of subjects.

Notes on this clone: Its antigen remains unidentified. No clone much larger than this one lies a single base away; base qualities are absent.

Frozen genomic DNA underwent high-throughput TCRbeta CDR3 sequencing by immunoSEQ, including PCR amplification, mapping, bias correction and internal controls. As for the authors' bioinformatics: Only productive rearrangements were retained, and each unique TCRbeta sequence was defined by its CDR3 nucleotide sequence together with its V and J gene. For a sequence to be called donor-reactive, it needed a frequency of at least 0.01% and at least 5-fold expansion in CFSE-low cells compared with unstimulated pre-transplant cells. To ensure at least 90% detection power, minimum frequency thresholds were set for each subject based on that subject's lowest-template unstimulated sample. Repertoire turnover was measured by Jensen-Shannon divergence between the top 1000 TCRbeta sequences post- and pre-transplant. Changes in detection of donor-reactive sequences were tested with two-sided Fisher's exact tests. The clones in this table, taken by TCRdb from immuneACCESS, are in-frame only. Not every clone is retained; where verified, under half of the shortfall comes from an unresolved V gene, and the cause of the rest is unknown. V, J and clone size derive from that table, while D and trimming were established from the DNA sequence. For this sample there are around 70,000 clones; more than 85% appear just once. The leading ten clones occupy approximately 0.96% of the sample.

V is reduced by 7 bases and J by 0 bases, leaving a spacing of 12 bases between them. The CDR3 starts with the cysteine, ends with the phenylalanine, and has 14 residues. The entry retains the CDR3 DNA only, 42 bases that are in frame from base 1. CDR1 is given as SNHLY and CDR2 as FYNNEI, both from the germline V gene. Thawed unstimulated PBMCs were stained for CD3, CD4 and CD8 and FACS-sorted into CD3+CD4+ and CD3+CD8+ populations. All 8 studied subjects were randomized to withdrawal of immunosuppression. The Qiagen DNeasy Blood and Tissue Kit was used to isolate genomic DNA. The sequence was collected from a human patient who received a liver transplant. A transplant means some T cells may be of graft donor rather than patient origin. The rearranged chain carries TRBV2 and TRBJ1-1, with a weak D call of TRBD1 (6 bases match). The material was CD4+ T cells from blood, obtained roughly 26 months after liver transplant. Here is the DNA: TGTGCCAGCACTAGGACAGATCTGAACACTGAAGCTTTCTTT. Translated, it gives CASTRTDLNTEAFF.